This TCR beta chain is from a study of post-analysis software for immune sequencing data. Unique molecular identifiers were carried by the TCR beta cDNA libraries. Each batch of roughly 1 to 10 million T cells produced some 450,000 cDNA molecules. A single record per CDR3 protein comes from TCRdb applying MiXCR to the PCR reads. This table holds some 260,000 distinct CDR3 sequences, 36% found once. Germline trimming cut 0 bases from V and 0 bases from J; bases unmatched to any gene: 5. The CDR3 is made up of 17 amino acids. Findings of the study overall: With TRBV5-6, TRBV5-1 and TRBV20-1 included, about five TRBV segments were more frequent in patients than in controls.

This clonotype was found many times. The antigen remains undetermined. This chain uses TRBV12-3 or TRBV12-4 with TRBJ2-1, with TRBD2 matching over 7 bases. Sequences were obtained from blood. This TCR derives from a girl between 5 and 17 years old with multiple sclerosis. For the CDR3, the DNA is TGTGCCAGCAGTTTAGCGCGGAGCGGGAACTCCTACAATGAGCAGTTCTTC. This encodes CASSLARSGNSYNEQFF.